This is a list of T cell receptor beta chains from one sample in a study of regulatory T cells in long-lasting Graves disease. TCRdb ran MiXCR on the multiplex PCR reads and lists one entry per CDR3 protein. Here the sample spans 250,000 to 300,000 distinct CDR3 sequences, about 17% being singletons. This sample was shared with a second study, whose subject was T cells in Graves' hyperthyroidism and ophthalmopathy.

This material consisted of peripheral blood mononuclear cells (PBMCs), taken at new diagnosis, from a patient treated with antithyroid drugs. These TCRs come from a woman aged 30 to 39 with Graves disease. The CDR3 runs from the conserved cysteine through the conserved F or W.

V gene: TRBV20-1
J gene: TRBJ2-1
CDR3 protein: CSAKGLAEQFF

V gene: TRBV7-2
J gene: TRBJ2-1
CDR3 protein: CASSDAQEFNEQFF

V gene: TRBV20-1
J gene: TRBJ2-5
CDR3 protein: CSARDGGEGEETQYF

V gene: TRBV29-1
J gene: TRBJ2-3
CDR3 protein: CSVESDTTTDTQYF

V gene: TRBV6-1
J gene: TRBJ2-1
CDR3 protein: CASSVRGGLGNEQFF

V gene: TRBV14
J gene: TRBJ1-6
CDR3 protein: CASSQSFNSPLHF

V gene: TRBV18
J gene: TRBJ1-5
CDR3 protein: CASSPTGGNQPQHF

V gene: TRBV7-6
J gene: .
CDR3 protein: CASSLRCVSGGLVETQYF

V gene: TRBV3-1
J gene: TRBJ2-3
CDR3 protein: CASSPGTSIGQYF

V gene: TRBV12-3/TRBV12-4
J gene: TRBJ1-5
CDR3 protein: CASSLGDPQHF

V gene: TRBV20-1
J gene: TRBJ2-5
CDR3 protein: CSALGETQYF

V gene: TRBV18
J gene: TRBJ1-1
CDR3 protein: CASSPDSRLSTEAFF

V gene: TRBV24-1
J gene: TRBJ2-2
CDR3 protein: CATSDSGQGRPNTGELFF

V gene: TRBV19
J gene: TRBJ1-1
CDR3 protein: CAGKGVRTEAFF

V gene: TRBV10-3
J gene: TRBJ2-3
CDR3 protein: CAISGTGTSGGVSDTQYF

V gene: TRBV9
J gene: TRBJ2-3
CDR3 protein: CASSQDLGGSTDTQYF

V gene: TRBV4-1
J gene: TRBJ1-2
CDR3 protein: CASSHQRGYTF

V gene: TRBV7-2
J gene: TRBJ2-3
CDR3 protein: CASSRGPLAGLSTDTQYF

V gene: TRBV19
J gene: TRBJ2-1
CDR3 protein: CASSIQVAGGLDNEQFF

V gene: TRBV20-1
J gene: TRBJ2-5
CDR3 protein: CSAVDQETQYF

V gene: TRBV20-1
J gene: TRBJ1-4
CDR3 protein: CSGSENEKLFF

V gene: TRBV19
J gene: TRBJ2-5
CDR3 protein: CASSMASRGETQYF

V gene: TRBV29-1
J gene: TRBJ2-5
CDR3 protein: CSVPGQGVSETQYF

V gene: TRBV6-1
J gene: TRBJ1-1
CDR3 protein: CASSEYFFGMNTEAFF

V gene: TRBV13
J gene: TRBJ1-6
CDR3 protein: CASSSQDSYNSPLHF

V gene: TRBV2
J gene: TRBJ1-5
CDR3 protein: CASSDSGASNQPQHF

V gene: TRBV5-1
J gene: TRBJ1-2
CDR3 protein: CASSLAYGALGGYTF

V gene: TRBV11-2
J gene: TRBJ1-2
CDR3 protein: CASSLGGGAGLMDYGYTF

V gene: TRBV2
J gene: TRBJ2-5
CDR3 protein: CASSTHQGLAGGGETQYF

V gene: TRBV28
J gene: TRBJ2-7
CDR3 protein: CASSLKGLRSYEQYF

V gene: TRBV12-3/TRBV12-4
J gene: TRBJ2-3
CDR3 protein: CASSLEPDTQYF

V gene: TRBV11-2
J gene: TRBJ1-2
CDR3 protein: CASSNFRQGPYTF

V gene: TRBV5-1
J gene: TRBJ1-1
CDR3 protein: CASSLRDGRMAFF

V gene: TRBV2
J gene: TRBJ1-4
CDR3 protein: CASSEVARGRGTGELFF

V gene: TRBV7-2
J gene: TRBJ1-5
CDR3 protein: CASSPGGGETQHF

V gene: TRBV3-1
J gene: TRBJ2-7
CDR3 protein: CASSHLTWQYF

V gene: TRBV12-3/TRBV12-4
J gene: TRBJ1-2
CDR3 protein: CASSSRTGVGYGYTF

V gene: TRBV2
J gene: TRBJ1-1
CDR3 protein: CASSDSWTEAFF

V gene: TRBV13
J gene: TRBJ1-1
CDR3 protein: CASSLARVQAFF

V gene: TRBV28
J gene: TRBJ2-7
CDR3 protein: CASSPTSTSGHSYEQYF

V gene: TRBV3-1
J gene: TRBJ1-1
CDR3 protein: CASSLTGETEAFF

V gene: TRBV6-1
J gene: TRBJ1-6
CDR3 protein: CASEKSGTGISPLHF

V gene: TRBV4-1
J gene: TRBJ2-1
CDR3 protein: CASSQGRTSRYNEQFF

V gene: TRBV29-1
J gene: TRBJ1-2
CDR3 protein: CSVEPGGYTF

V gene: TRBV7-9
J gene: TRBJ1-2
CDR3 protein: CASSLGRGQGHGYTF

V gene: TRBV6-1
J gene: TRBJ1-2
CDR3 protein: CASSGPGQGLSGYTF

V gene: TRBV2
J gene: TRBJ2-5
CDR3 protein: CASGGLAGKTQYF

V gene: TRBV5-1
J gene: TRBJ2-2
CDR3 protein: CASRGQANTGELFF

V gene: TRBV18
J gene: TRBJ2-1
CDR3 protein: CASSPGDSSYNEQFF

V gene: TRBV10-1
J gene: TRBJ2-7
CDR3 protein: CASSEGQGASHEQYF

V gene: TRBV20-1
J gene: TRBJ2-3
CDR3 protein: CSAPKSQGTQYF

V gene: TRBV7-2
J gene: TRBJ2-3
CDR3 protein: CASSLGPGEADTQYF

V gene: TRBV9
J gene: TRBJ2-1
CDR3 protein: CASSVEHGSRTSSYNEQFF

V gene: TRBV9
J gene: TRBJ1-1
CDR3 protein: CASSAVGGNTEAFF

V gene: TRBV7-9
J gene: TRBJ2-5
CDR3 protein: CASSSAGGPRETQYF

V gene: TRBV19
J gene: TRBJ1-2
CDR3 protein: CASRGTGYTF

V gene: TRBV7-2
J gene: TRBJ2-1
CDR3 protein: CATGRGSGGNEQFF

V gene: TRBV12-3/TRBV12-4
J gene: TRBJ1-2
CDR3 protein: CASSLRGPGYGYTF